A selection of T cell receptor beta chains follows, all from one sample in a study of blood T cell repertoires in COVID-19. This table comes from immunoSEQ multiplex PCR, and its TCRdb copy is limited to in-frame clones, with some not included. The data show hundreds of thousands of clones, 75% to 85% seen once. The specimen sequenced was peripheral blood. The origin of the receptors is a woman of 80 years or more with COVID-19, enrolled during active disease. The CDR3 runs from the conserved cysteine through the conserved F or W. A D gene is named only where the DNA matches it firmly. Part of the rows lack a size; the others show once, few, many or a class for expanded clones.

clone_size j_call v_call d_call cdr3_aa cdr3_nt
NA TRBJ2-1 TRBV5-1 TRBD1 CASSRGQSYNEQFF TGCGCCAGCAGCAGGGGACAGTCCTACAATGAGCAGTTCTTC
NA TRBJ2-7 TRBV6-5 TRBD1 CASRPSGQIIYEQYF TGTGCCAGCAGACCCTCGGGACAGATTATCTACGAGCAGTACTTC
NA TRBJ1-1 TRBV7-6 NA CASSRGTNIEAFF TGTGCCAGCAGCCGCGGGACCAACATAGAAGCTTTCTTT
NA TRBJ1-4 TRBV6-2/TRBV6-3 TRBD1 CASSYSRTGNEKLFF TGTGCCAGCAGTTACTCGCGGACAGGCAATGAAAAACTGTTTTTT
NA TRBJ1-2 TRBV15 TRBD1 CATSSRTGGPNGRNYGYTF TGTGCCACCAGCAGCCGTACAGGGGGCCCGAACGGACGCAACTATGGCTACACCTTC
NA TRBJ1-1 TRBV2 NA CASTGQTEAFF TGTGCCAGCACCGGACAGACTGAAGCTTTCTTT
few TRBJ1-1 TRBV11-2 NA CASSFGGTSRTEAFF TGTGCCAGCAGCTTCGGCGGAACCTCGAGAACTGAAGCTTTCTTT
once TRBJ2-5 TRBV6-4 TRBD1 CASRVTGGVQETQYF TGTGCCAGCAGGGTTACAGGGGGAGTCCAAGAGACCCAGTACTTC
few TRBJ2-3 TRBV7-9 NA CASSSLARLITDTQYF TGTGCCAGCAGCTCTCTAGCCCGCCTCATCACAGATACGCAGTATTTT
NA TRBJ1-2 TRBV30 NA CAWKKGFYGYTF TGTGCCTGGAAAAAGGGGTTCTATGGCTACACCTTC
once TRBJ2-2 TRBV10-3 TRBD1 CAISVGGQGGSGELFF TGTGCCATCAGTGTTGGGGGACAGGGGGGATCCGGGGAGCTGTTTTTT
NA TRBJ2-5 TRBV5-5 TRBD2 CASSLRGGLETQYF TGTGCCAGCAGCTTACGGGGGGGATTGGAGACCCAGTACTTC
NA TRBJ1-1 TRBV11-2 TRBD1 CASSLRPGQLNTEAFF TGTGCCAGCAGCTTACGCCCGGGACAGCTGAACACTGAAGCTTTCTTT
NA TRBJ2-3 TRBV6-6 TRBD2 CASSYSRLAPTDTQYF TGTGCCAGCAGTTACTCCCGACTAGCGCCCACAGATACGCAGTATTTT
once TRBJ1-5 TRBV19 TRBD1 CASRLTGPGGQPQHF TGTGCCAGTAGACTAACGGGTCCAGGGGGTCAGCCCCAGCATTTT
NA TRBJ1-4 TRBV25-1 TRBD1 CASGTGEKLFF TGTGCCAGCGGGACAGGGGAAAAACTGTTTTTT
NA TRBJ1-1 TRBV4-1 NA CASSQVRNRVKAFF TGCGCCAGCAGCCAAGTCCGAAACAGGGTGAAAGCTTTCTTT
NA TRBJ1-2 TRBV20-1 NA CSAKLPYGYTF TGCAGTGCGAAACTGCCGTATGGCTACACCTTC
NA TRBJ1-1 TRBV19 TRBD1 CASIPTGGFTEAFF TGTGCCAGTATCCCCACAGGGGGCTTCACTGAAGCTTTCTTT
NA TRBJ2-7 TRBV28 TRBD1 CASSPTGAVTYEQYF TGTGCCAGCAGCCCGACAGGGGCCGTTACCTACGAGCAGTACTTC
NA TRBJ2-7 TRBV5-1 TRBD1 CASSLGDRLTYEQYF TGCGCCAGCAGCTTGGGGGACAGGTTAACCTACGAGCAGTACTTC
once TRBJ2-7 TRBV18 NA CASSPPQAYEQYF TGTGCCAGCTCACCACCACAAGCCTACGAGCAGTACTTC
NA TRBJ2-7 TRBV7-9 TRBD2 CATLTPGTSGGSYEQYF TGTGCCACCCTCACACCCGGGACTAGCGGGGGGTCCTACGAGCAGTACTTC